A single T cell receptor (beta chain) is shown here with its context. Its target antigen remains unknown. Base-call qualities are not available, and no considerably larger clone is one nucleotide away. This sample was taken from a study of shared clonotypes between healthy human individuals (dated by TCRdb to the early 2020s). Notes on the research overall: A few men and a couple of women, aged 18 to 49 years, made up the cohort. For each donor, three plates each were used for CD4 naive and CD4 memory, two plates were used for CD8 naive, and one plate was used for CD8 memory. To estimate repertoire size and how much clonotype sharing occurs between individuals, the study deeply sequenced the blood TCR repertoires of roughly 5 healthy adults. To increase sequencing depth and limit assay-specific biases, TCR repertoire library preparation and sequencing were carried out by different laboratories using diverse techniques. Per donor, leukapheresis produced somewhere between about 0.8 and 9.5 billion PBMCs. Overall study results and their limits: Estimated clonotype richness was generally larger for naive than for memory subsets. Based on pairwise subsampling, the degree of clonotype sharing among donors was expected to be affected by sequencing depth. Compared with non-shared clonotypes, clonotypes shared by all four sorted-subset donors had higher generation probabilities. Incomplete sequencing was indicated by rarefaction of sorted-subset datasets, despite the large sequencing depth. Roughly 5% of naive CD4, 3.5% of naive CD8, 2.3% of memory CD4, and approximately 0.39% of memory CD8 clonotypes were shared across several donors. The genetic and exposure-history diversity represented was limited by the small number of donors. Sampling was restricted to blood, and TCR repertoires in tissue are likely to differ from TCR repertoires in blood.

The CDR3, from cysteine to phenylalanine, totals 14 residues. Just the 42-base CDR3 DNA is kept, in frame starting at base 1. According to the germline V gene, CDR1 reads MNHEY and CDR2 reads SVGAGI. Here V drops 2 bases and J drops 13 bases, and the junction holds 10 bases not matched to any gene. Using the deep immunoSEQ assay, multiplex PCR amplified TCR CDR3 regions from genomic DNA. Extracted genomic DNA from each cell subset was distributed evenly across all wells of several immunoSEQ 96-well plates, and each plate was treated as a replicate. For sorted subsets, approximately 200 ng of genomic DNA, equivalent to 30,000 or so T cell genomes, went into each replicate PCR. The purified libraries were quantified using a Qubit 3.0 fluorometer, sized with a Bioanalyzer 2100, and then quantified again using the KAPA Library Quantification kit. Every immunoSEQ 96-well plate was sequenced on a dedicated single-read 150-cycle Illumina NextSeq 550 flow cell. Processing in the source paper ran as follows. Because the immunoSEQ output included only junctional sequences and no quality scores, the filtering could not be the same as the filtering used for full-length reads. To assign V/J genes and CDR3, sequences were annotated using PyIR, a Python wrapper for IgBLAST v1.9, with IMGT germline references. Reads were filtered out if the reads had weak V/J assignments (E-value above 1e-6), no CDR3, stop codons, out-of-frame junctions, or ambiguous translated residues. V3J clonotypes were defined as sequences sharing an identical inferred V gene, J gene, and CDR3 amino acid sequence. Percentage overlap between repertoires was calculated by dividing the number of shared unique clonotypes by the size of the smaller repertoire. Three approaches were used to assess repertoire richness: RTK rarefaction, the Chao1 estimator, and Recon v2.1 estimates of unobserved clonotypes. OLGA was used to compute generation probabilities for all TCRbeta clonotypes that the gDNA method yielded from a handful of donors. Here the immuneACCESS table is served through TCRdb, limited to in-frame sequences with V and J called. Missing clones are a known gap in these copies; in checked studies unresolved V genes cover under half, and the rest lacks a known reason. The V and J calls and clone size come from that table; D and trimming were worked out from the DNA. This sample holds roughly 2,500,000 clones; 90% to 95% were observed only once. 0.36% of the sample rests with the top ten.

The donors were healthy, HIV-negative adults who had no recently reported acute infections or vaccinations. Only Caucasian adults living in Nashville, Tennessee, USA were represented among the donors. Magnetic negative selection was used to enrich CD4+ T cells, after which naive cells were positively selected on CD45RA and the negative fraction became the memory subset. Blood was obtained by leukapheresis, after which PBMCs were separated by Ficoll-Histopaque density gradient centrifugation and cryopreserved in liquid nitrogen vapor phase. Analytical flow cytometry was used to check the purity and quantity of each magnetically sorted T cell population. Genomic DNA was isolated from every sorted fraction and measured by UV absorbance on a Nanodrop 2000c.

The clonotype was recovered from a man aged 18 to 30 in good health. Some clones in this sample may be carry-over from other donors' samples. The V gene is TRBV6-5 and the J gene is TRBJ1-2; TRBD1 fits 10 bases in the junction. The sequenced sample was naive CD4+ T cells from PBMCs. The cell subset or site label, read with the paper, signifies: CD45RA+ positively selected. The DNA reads TGTGCCAGCAGTTACCGAACCGGGACAGGGGAACCCACCTTC. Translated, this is CASSYRTGTGEPTF.